These 9 T cell receptor beta chains share one sample of origin, sequenced in a study of somatic mutations in cytotoxic T cells in rheumatoid arthritis (dated by TCRdb to about 2017). Receptor amplification or capture employed the immunoSEQ multiplex PCR assay. TCRdb's version of the immuneACCESS table is confined to in-frame rearrangements and falls short of the full clone set. An unresolved V gene accounts for under half of the shortfall where checked; the remainder is of unknown origin. The sample includes thousands of clones, with around 78% observed a single time. The top ten clonotypes cover approximately 71% of the sample. This specimen consisted of CD8+ T cells sorted from blood, obtained at a follow-up visit. All receptors derive from a middle-aged man with rheumatoid arthritis.

This clone was recorded a few times. The V and J genes are TRBV15 and TRBJ2-6, with D perhaps assigned TRBD1 or TRBD2 (5 bases each). The CDR3 consists of 18 residues. CDR1 and CDR2 from the germline V gene are LNHNV and YYDKDF (reference sequence). Trimming cost V 0 bases and J 0 bases, with 12 bases left between them. CDR3 sequence (DNA): TGTGCCACCAGCAGAGATGAGGGGATGGGCTCTGGGGCCAACGTCCTGACTTTC. Translation gives CATSRDEGMGSGANVLTF.

The chain employs TRBV27 and TRBJ2-7; D may match TRBD1 or TRBD2 (5 bases each). With 5 bases removed from V and 5 bases from J, the gap between germline ends came to 13 bases. This CDR3 contains 13 residues. Germline V gene data show CDR1 as MNHEY and CDR2 as SMNVEV (reference sequence). CDR3 loop: CASSIGTTDEQYF. In nucleotides, the CDR3 is TGTGCCAGCAGTATTGGGACGACGGACGAGCAGTACTTC.

This clone was counted only a few times. This chain links TRBV7-9 with TRBJ2-1, with 7 nucleotides matching TRBD2. This CDR3 has 14 residues. Germline CDR1 SEHNR, CDR2 FQNEAQ (reference sequence). The V gene end was trimmed by 8 bases and the J gene end by 4 bases; junction bases not matched to a gene: 8. This CDR3 reads CASEGLPLYNEQFF. The CDR3 bases are TGTGCCAGCGAGGGACTACCCCTATACAATGAGCAGTTCTTC. Full variable domain (outside the CDR3, taken from reference TRBV7-9 and TRBJ2-1): DTGVSQNPRHKITKRGQNVTFRCDPISEHNRLYWYRQTLGQGPEFLTYFQNEAQLEKSRLLSDRFSAERPKGSFSTLEIQRTEQGDSAMYLCASEGLPLYNEQFFGPGTRLTVL.

This clone was counted only a few times. Written as DNA, the CDR3 is TGTGCCAGCAGTGAATATTCCACAGGGTCCGAGCAGTACTTC. This codes for CASSEYSTGSEQYF. The chain combines TRBV25-1 with TRBJ2-7, with D perhaps TRBD1 (6 bases). The CDR3 runs to 14 residues. With 0 bases removed from V and 6 bases from J, the gap between germline ends came to 12 bases. The germline gives CDR1 MGHDK, CDR2 SYGVNS.

The genes are TRBV6-1 and TRBJ1-5; D remains ambiguous. V was shortened by 3 bases and J by 4 bases, with 7 bases between the two germline ends. The germline V gene encodes CDR1 MNHNS and CDR2 SASEGT. This CDR3 comprises 13 residues. The CDR3 region is CASSDSWNQPQHF. The CDR3 nucleotides read TGTGCCAGCAGTGACTCCTGGAATCAGCCCCAGCATTTT.

The genes are TRBV27 and TRBJ1-2, with TRBD1 matching 9 bases. Germline V gives CDR1 MNHEY, CDR2 SMNVEV (reference sequence). V shed 4 bases, J shed 3 bases, and the junction held 9 bases outside the gene matches. The CDR3 spans 16 residues. The CDR3 region has the DNA TGTGCCAGCAGTTCCCAGACAGGGGGTATACACTATGGCTACACCTTC. Amino acids: CASSSQTGGIHYGYTF.

The gene calls are TRBV5-5 and TRBJ1-1, with 7 bases aligning to TRBD1. The germline V gene has CDR1 SGHKS and CDR2 YYEKEE (reference sequence). The CDR3 totals 16 residues. V was pared by 0 bases and J by 0 bases, with 5 bases of the junction left unmatched. The CDR3 region is CASSLALQGMNTEAFF. CDR3 DNA sequence: TGTGCCAGCAGCTTGGCCTTACAGGGGATGAACACTGAAGCTTTCTTT.

This sequence joins TRBV28 and TRBJ2-7, with 8 bases lining up with TRBD2. Germline CDR1 reads MDHEN; CDR2 reads SYDVKM. Germline trimming cut 7 bases from V and 2 bases from J; bases unmatched to any gene: 10. The CDR3 is 15 amino acids. CDR3 region: CASTLSISGAYEQYF. The CDR3 region has the DNA TGTGCCAGCACCCTTTCTATTAGCGGGGCCTACGAGCAGTACTTC. Full variable domain (missing parts from reference TRBV28 and TRBJ2-7): DVKVTQSSRYLVKRTGEKVFLECVQDMDHENMFWYRQDPGLGLRLIYFSYDVKMKEKGDIPEGYSVSREKKERFSLILESASTNQTSMYLCASTLSISGAYEQYFGPGTRLTVT.

The chain couples TRBV4-1 to TRBJ2-1; TRBD2 agrees at 8 bases. This CDR3 comprises 14 residues. Per germline, CDR1 MGHRA and CDR2 YSYEKL. V lost 6 bases and J lost 8; bases outside the gene matches: 9. CDR3 residues: CASRAGLGGYEQFF. CDR3 nucleotides: TGCGCCAGCAGAGCGGGACTAGGAGGCTATGAGCAGTTCTTC.